The present T cell receptor (beta chain) was sequenced within a study of T cells in Graves' hyperthyroidism and ophthalmopathy. Losses at the gene ends were 5 bases for V and 3 bases for J; bases not matched to a gene: 12. In germline, CDR1 is DFQATT, CDR2 SNEGSKA (reference sequence). This CDR3 is built from 15 residues. Only one count was recorded for this clonotype. The TCR beta CDR3 regions underwent amplification using RNA transcripts as the source. The primer set for the first-round RT-PCR of the TCR CDR3 was HTBI. TCRdb re-called the multiplex PCR reads with MiXCR, one entry per CDR3 protein. The sample holds approximately 610,000 distinct CDR3 sequences; approximately 14% are singletons and the top ten take approximately 4.2%.

Sample: blood. The chain carries TRBV20-1 and TRBJ2-7, with 8 bases matching TRBD2. This receptor was taken from a woman aged 40 to 50 with Graves' ophthalmopathy. CDR3 amino acids: CSAPAGGLLFYEQYF. CDR3 DNA: TGCAGTGCTCCCGCGGGGGGACTCCTCTTCTACGAGCAGTACTTC.